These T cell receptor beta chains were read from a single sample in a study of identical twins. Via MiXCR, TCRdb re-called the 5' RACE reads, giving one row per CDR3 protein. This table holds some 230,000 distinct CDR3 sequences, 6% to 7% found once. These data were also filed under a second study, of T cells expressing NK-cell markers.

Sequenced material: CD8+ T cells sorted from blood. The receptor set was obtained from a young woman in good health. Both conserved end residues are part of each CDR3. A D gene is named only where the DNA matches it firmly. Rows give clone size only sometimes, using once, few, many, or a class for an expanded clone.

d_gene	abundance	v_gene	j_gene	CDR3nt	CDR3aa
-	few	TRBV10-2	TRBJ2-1	TGCGCCAGCAGTGAGCCGTCGGGACAAACCAATGAGCAGTTCTTC	CASSEPSGQTNEQFF
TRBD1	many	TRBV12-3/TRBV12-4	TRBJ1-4	TGTGCCAGCAGTTCGACAGGGGGGGATGAAAAACTGTTTTTT	CASSSTGGDEKLFF
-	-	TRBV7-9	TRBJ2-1	TGTGCCAGCAGCTTAGCGATGACCTCCTACAATGAGCAGTTCTTC	CASSLAMTSYNEQFF
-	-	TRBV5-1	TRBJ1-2	TGCGCCAGCAGCTGGACAGATAACTATGGCTACACCTTC	CASSWTDNYGYTF
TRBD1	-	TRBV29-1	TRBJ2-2	TGCAGCGTTGAAGAAGGGGGCTTAGACACCGGGGAGCTGTTTTTT	CSVEEGGLDTGELFF
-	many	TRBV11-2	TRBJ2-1	TGTGCCAGCAGCTTAGTACTTTCGGGCAATGAGCAGTTCTTC	CASSLVLSGNEQFF
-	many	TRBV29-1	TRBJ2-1	TGCAGCGTCCAGCGTCGGGGGCGTGGGAATGAGCAGTTCTTC	CSVQRRGRGNEQFF
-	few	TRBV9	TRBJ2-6	TGTGCCAGCAGCGACCGCGACAGAGAAGATGGTCCTGGGGCCAACGTCCTGACTTTC	CASSDRDREDGPGANVLTF
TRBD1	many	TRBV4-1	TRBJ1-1	TGCGCCAGCAGCCATCCCCCAGGACAGGGGAAGACTGAAGCTTTCTTT	CASSHPPGQGKTEAFF
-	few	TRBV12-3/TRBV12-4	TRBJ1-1	TGTGCCAGCAGTTTAGTGAGCTACACTGAAGCTTTCTTT	CASSLVSYTEAFF
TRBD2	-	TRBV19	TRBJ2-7	TGTGCCAGTAGTTCGGCTAGCGGAGACTACGAGCAGTACTTC	CASSSASGDYEQYF
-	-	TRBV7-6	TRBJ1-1	TGTGCCAGCAGCTTAGACGAGGGGAACACTGAAGCTTTCTTT	CASSLDEGNTEAFF
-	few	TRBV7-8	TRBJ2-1	TGTGCCAGCAGCTTAGGTGGGGCCTGGGTGTATGAGCAGTTCTTC	CASSLGGAWVYEQFF
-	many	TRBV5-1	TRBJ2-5	TGCGCCAGCAGCTCCGTCCGAGAGACCCAGTACTTC	CASSSVRETQYF
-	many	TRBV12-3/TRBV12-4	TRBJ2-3	TGTGCCAGCAGTTTAGATTTGGGGGACTCCTACACAGATACGCAGTATTTT	CASSLDLGDSYTDTQYF
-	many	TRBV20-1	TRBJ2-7	TGCAGTGCTCCCTACTCCTACGAGCAGTACTTC	CSAPYSYEQYF
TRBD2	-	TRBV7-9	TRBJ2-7	TGTGCCAGCAGGGGGGAGACTAGCGGGAGTCTGTACGAGCAGTACTTC	CASRGETSGSLYEQYF
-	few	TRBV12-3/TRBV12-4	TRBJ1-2	TGTGCCAGCAGTTTTACGGGACTCCCTGGTTATGGCTACACCTTC	CASSFTGLPGYGYTF
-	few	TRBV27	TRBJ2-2	TGTGCCAGCAGTTCTAGAGGGGCCGGGGAGCTGTTTTTT	CASSSRGAGELFF
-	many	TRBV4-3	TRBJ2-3	TGCGCCAGCAGCCAAGAAGTAGGGGGACGGACAGATACGCAGTATTTT	CASSQEVGGRTDTQYF
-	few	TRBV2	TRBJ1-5	TGTGCCAGCACTCGAGGGGATAATCAGCCCCAGCATTTT	CASTRGDNQPQHF
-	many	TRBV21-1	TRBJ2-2	TGTGCCAGCAGCGAAAATAACCAGGCACCCGGGGAGCTGTTTTTT	CASSENNQAPGELFF
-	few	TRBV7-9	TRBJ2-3	TGTGCCAGCAGCTGGGGGGCCACTATAGATACGCAGTATTTT	CASSWGATIDTQYF
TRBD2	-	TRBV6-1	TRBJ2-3	TGTGCCAGCAGCCAGACACTAGCGGGGGGGCCGAATACGCAGTATTTT	CASSQTLAGGPNTQYF
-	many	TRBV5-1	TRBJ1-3	TGCGCCAGCAGCTTGGATTTGGCAGGCTCGGGTAACACCATATATTTT	CASSLDLAGSGNTIYF
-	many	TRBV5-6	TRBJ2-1	TGTGCCAGCAGCTATAACTATGAGCAGTTCTTC	CASSYNYEQFF
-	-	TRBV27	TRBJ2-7	TGTGCCAGCCGTGGAGGCGGGACCGCCTACGAGCAGTACTTC	CASRGGGTAYEQYF
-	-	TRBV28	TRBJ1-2	TGTGCCAGCAGTTTGGGCAGCTCTAACTATGGCTACACCTTC	CASSLGSSNYGYTF
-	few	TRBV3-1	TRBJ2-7	TGTGCCAGCAGCCAAGGGCTTCTGCCGTACTTC	CASSQGLLPYF
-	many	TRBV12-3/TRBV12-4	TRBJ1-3	TGTGCCAGCCTAGCGGGGAACACCATATATTTT	CASLAGNTIYF
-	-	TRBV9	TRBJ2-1	TGTGCCAGCAGCCCCCTCAGGGGACCCGAGCAGTTCTTC	CASSPLRGPEQFF
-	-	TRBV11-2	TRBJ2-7	TGTGCCAGCAGAAAGACCTACGAGCAGTACTTC	CASRKTYEQYF
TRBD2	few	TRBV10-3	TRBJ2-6	TGTGCCATCAGTGAGTCAGGGAGGGCTGGGGCCAACGTCCTGACTTTC	CAISESGRAGANVLTF
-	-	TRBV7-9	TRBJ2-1	TGTGCCAGCAGCTTAGCCCGGGAAACCGAAGCTCATGAGCAGTTCTTC	CASSLARETEAHEQFF
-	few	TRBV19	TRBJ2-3	TGTGCCAGTAGTATAGACCTGATCCGCACAGATACGCAGTATTTT	CASSIDLIRTDTQYF
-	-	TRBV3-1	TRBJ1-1	TGTGCCAGCAGCCTATCGGGGAATGAAGCTTTCTTT	CASSLSGNEAFF
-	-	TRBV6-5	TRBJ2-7	TGTGCCAGCGGCTTGGGGTACGAGCAGTACTTC	CASGLGYEQYF
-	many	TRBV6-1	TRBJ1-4	TGTGCCAGCAGTAAGAGGAACACCGGGGCCGGGGAAGTGTTTTTT	CASSKRNTGAGEVFF
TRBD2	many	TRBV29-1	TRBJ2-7	TGCAGCGTTACCCTAGCGGGGGACTACGAGCAGTACTTC	CSVTLAGDYEQYF
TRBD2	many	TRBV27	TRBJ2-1	TGTGCCAGCAGTTATAGCGGGGCCTACAATGAGCAGTTCTTC	CASSYSGAYNEQFF
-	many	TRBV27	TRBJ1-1	TGTGCCAGCAGTTTAGGGGGGACGACTGAAGCTTTCTTT	CASSLGGTTEAFF
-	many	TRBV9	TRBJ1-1	TGTGCCAGCAGCGTAGCTAAAGGGGACACTGAAGCTTTCTTT	CASSVAKGDTEAFF
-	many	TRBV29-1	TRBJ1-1	TGCAGCGTTGTAGGGATAAGCACTGAAGCTTTCTTT	CSVVGISTEAFF
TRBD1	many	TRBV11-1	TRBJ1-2	TGTGCCAGCAGCTTAGACCCGGACAGGGGGCCAACCTCCTATGGCTACACCTTC	CASSLDPDRGPTSYGYTF
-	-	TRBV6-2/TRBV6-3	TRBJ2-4	TGTGCCAGCAGTTACACTCAAGCAGGCAGCAAAAACATTCAGTACTTC	CASSYTQAGSKNIQYF
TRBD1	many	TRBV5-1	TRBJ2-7	TGCGCCAGCAGCTTGGTCGGGACAGCCTACGAGCAGTACTTC	CASSLVGTAYEQYF
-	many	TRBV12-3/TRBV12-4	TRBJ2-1	TGTGCCAGCAGCCTCCCCTACCTCACTGGAAGACATGACAATGAGCAGTTCTTC	CASSLPYLTGRHDNEQFF
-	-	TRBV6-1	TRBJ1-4	TGTGCCAGCAGTGAAGCTTCGGACGGAGCGCTAAGGCTGTTTTTT	CASSEASDGALRLFF